Following are 15 T cell receptor beta chains from one sample sequenced in a study of cytomegalovirus exposure and HLA in healthy donors. Primers included in the PCR were 60 Vbeta and 13 Jbeta primers. TCRdb keeps only in-frame clones here, not all; method: immunoSEQ multiplex PCR. The sample includes approximately 51,000 clones, around 81% of them seen just once. Sequencing used PBMCs. The receptor set was obtained from a boy between 5 and 17 years old in good health and CMV-seropositive.

The chain couples TRBV11-3 to TRBJ2-5, with 9 bases that match TRBD1. Judging by the DNA end, TRBJ2-7 fits better; the J call may be wrong. In germline, CDR1 is SGHNT, CDR2 YENEEA. CDR3 size: 16 residues. Written as DNA, the CDR3 is TGTGCCAGCAGCTGGCTGCCGGGGACAGGGATCGACGAGCAGTACTTC. Translating gives CASSWLPGTGIDEQYF.

CDR3 amino acids: CATSRGGVEQFF. The CDR3 DNA reads TGTGCCACCAGCAGGGGAGGGGTTGAGCAGTTCTTC. The V gene is TRBV15, the J gene TRBJ2-1, with TRBD2 matching over 7 bases. Germline loops: CDR1 LNHNV, CDR2 YYDKDF (reference sequence). The CDR3 is 12 amino acids. After removal of 3 bases from V and 9 bases from J, the junction contained 2 bases not matched to a gene.

On this clone itself: The sample carries other DNA sequences with the same CDR3. The chain couples TRBV14 to TRBJ2-1, with 7 bases identical to TRBD2. Germline trimming cut 3 bases from V and 7 bases from J; bases unmatched to any gene: 9. CDR3 length: 15 residues. Germline V lookup: CDR1 SGHDN, CDR2 FVKESK. CDR3 sequence (DNA): TGTGCCAGCAGCCAGGCTGGGACTATAGGAAATGAGCAGTTCTTC. This gives the protein CASSQAGTIGNEQFF.

This rearrangement joins TRBV7-2 to TRBJ1-4; D perhaps matches TRBD1 (5 bases). Germline CDR1 and CDR2: SGHTA and FQGNSA. V was trimmed by 4 bases and J by 4 bases, leaving 10 bases between them. CDR3 size: 14 residues. CDR3 residues: CASSWGRNNEKLFF. CDR3 DNA: TGTGCCAGCAGCTGGGGCCGGAATAATGAAAAACTGTTTTTT.

Worth noting for this clone: One junction end disagrees with the germline gene, perhaps due to a read error. The V and J genes are TRBV7-9 and TRBJ1-1; D is perhaps TRBD1 (6 bases). This CDR3 has 16 residues. Germline V gives CDR1 SEHNR, CDR2 FQNEAQ (reference sequence). CDR3 DNA: TGTTCCAGCAGCTCCCGACAGGAGATCATGAACACTGAAGCTTTCTTT. The encoded protein is CSSSSRQEIMNTEAFF.

This clone has a single count. This chain links TRBV5-1 with TRBJ1-1; 8 bases match TRBD1. CDR3 size: 14 residues. Trimming at V came to 4 bases and at J to 3 bases, leaving 5 bases not matched to a gene. Germline CDR1 reads SGHRS; CDR2 reads YFSETQ. CDR3 loop: CASSPDREHTEAFF. The CDR3 coding sequence is TGCGCCAGCAGCCCGGACAGGGAGCACACTGAAGCTTTCTTT.

The V gene is TRBV6-5, the J gene TRBJ1-5, with D unclear. Trimming removed 5 bases from V and 7 bases from J, with 12 bases in between. Looked up from germline, CDR1 is MNHEY and CDR2 is SVGAGI. The CDR3 length is 13 residues. The CDR3 DNA reads as TGTGCCAGCAGTAAGCAAGAGTCACAGCCCCAGCATTTT. It is translated as CASSKQESQPQHF.

The chain is built from TRBV5-1 and TRBJ2-1; no clear D gene. The CDR3 sequence is 13 residues long. V lost 4 bases to trimming and J lost 2 bases, with 7 bases between them. Germline CDR1 is SGHRS and CDR2 is YFSETQ. CDR3 DNA: TGCGCCAGCAGCCCCCCGGCCTACAATGAGCAGTTCTTC. Protein product: CASSPPAYNEQFF.

J is TRBJ2-4 and V is TRBV5-6, with 9 bases matching TRBD1. The length of the CDR3 is 14 residues. Unmatched junction bases numbered 3, after V lost 4 bases and J lost 4 bases. Germline-derived CDR1 and CDR2 are SGHDT and YYEEEE. The CDR3 sequence is CASSPGTGKNIQYF. Here the CDR3 DNA reads TGTGCCAGCAGCCCGGGGACAGGGAAAAACATTCAGTACTTC.

The rearrangement uses TRBV6-5 and TRBJ2-5; the D gene is possibly TRBD2 (6 bases). CDR1 and CDR2 (germline): MNHEY, SVGAGI. Trimming removed 0 bases from V and 9 bases from J, with 14 bases in between. This CDR3 spans 14 amino acids. The chain's CDR3 is CASSYSRRVAAQYF. The CDR3 DNA reads TGTGCCAGCAGTTACTCGAGGCGGGTAGCGGCCCAGTACTTC.

The chain has TRBV27 and TRBJ1-2, with 11 bases that match TRBD1. This CDR3 spans 16 amino acids. The germline gives CDR1 MNHEY, CDR2 SMNVEV (reference sequence). V lost 4 bases and J lost 6; bases outside the gene matches: 10. The CDR3 DNA sequence: TGTGCCAGCAGTTCCCTGGGACAGGGGGGGCCAGATGGCTACACCTTC. This encodes CASSSLGQGGPDGYTF.

The chain recombines TRBV4-1 with TRBJ2-7; 11 bases align to TRBD2. With V trimmed by 4 bases and J by 2 bases, 10 bases remained unmatched. CDR1 MGHRA and CDR2 YSYEKL come from the germline V gene. CDR3 length equals 17 residues. CDR3 coding DNA: TGCGCCAGCAGCCCACTAGCGGGGGCGAATCCTCCCTACGAGCAGTACTTC. This encodes CASSPLAGANPPYEQYF.

The rearrangement uses TRBV7-9 and TRBJ2-1; D is undetermined. There are 11 residues in the CDR3. V lost 8 bases and J lost 8, with 10 bases in between. The germline gives CDR1 SEHNR, CDR2 FQNEAQ (reference sequence). The CDR3: CASLGAHEQFF. The CDR3 coding sequence is TGTGCCAGCCTTGGAGCCCATGAGCAGTTCTTC.

This chain joins TRBV25-1 and TRBJ1-1; D unclear. Trimming removed 3 bases at V and 0 bases at J, with 8 bases between. The CDR3 spans 14 residues. Per the germline V gene, CDR1 is MGHDK and CDR2 is SYGVNS. CDR3: CASSEHEVNTEAFF. The DNA of the CDR3 is TGTGCCAGCAGTGAGCATGAGGTGAACACTGAAGCTTTCTTT.

This clone appeared a few times. V usage is TRBV7-9 and J usage is TRBJ1-2; TRBD1 agrees at 7 bases. CDR1 and CDR2 from the germline V gene are SEHNR and FQNEAQ (reference sequence). The CDR3 length is 14 residues. The ends lost 3 bases at V and 4 bases at J; junction bases unmatched: 5. This CDR3 reads CASSFSQGVYGYTF. The DNA of the CDR3 is TGTGCCAGCAGCTTTAGTCAGGGGGTCTATGGCTACACCTTC. Looking up the rest from reference TRBV7-9 and TRBJ1-2 gives the full variable domain: DTGVSQNPRHKITKRGQNVTFRCDPISEHNRLYWYRQTLGQGPEFLTYFQNEAQLEKSRLLSDRFSAERPKGSFSTLEIQRTEQGDSAMYLCASSFSQGVYGYTFGSGTRLTVV.